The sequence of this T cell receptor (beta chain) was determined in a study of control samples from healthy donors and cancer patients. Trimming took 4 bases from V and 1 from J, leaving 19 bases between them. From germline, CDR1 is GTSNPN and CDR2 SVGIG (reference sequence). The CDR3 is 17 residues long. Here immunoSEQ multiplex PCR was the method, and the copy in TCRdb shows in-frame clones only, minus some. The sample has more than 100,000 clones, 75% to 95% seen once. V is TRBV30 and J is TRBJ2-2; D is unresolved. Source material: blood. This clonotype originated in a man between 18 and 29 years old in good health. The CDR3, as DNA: TGTGCCTGGACCGAGGAAGGGTCACCCTTGAACACCGGGGAGCTGTTTTTT. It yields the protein CAWTEEGSPLNTGELFF.